This TCR beta chain was identified in a study of control samples from healthy donors and cancer patients. The V and J ends lost 1 base and 2 bases respectively, with 5 bases between them. CDR3 length: 13 residues. The germline CDR1 and CDR2 sequences are SGDLS and YYNGEE. Sequenced by immunoSEQ multiplex PCR; TCRdb stores in-frame clones only, minus some. Of approximately 120,000 clones listed, 80% to 90% are singletons. The V call is TRBV9, the J call TRBJ2-3; D is ambiguous. Sequenced: blood. This receptor was obtained from a man aged 35 to 55 in good health. The CDR3 sequence is CASSVTTTDTQYF. The CDR3 bases are TGTGCCAGCAGCGTAACTACCACAGATACGCAGTATTTT.